This T cell receptor (beta chain) was observed in a study of T cells in Graves' hyperthyroidism and ophthalmopathy. Study-level points and caveats: Clonotypes that were expanded in thyroid above 0.001 mostly appeared in blood too. Ophthalmopathy onset followed model prediction by a median around 6.6 months.

This clonotype was detected many times. Its antigen is undetermined. This CDR3 has 15 residues. Germline V gene sequence: CDR1 LNHDA, CDR2 SQIVND (reference sequence). Trimming cost V 3 bases and J 3 bases; bases outside gene matches: 5. Lactation, pregnancy, other autoimmune disease or uncontrolled infection led to exclusion of patients. RNA transcripts yielded amplified TCR beta CDR3 regions. Primed by the HTBI set, a first-round RT-PCR was run on the TCR CDR3. One entry per CDR3 protein, called by TCRdb with MiXCR from the multiplex PCR reads. The data hold some 500,000 distinct CDR3 sequences, with around a quarter observed a single time.

The source material was blood. The source is a woman aged 25-40 years with Graves' ophthalmopathy. The rearrangement uses TRBV19 and TRBJ1-5, with 7 bases lining up with TRBD1. The CDR3 loop reads CASSISRGFNQPQHF. For the CDR3, the DNA is TGTGCCAGTAGTATTTCCAGGGGGTTCAATCAGCCCCAGCATTTT.